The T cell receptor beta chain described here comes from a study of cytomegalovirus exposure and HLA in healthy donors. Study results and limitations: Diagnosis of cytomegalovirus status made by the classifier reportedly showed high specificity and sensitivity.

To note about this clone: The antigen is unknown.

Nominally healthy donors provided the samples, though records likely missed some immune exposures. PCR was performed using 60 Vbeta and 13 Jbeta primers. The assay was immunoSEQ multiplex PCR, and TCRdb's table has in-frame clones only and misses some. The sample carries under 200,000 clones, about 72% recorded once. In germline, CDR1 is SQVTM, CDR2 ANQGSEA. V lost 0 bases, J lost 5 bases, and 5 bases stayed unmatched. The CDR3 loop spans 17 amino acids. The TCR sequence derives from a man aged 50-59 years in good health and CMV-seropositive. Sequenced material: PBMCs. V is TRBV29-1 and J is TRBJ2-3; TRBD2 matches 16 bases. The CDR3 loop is CSVEDSGLAGGVDTQYF. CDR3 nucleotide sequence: TGCAGCGTTGAAGATTCGGGACTAGCGGGAGGGGTAGATACGCAGTATTTT.